The source of this T cell receptor (beta chain) is a study of cytotoxic CD8 clonotypes in ibrutinib-treated CLL. Findings of the study overall: A rise in clonality was seen at ibrutinib response, and a fall back toward baseline was seen at progression.

About this clone itself: What it binds is not known.

This table comes from immunoSEQ multiplex PCR, and its TCRdb copy is limited to in-frame clones, with some not included. Here the sample spans about 13,000 clones, around 70% being singletons. V was shortened by 6 bases and J by 4 bases, with 14 bases between the two germline ends. The CDR3 sequence is 13 residues long. CDR1 and CDR2 from the germline V gene are SQVTM and ANQGSEA. The rearrangement links TRBV29-1 to TRBJ2-3; D tentatively fits TRBD1 or TRBD2 (5 bases each). This specimen was PBMCs, taken before ibrutinib treatment. This TCR derives from a human donor with chronic lymphocytic leukemia. The DNA for the CDR3 is TGCAGCGTAGGGACCGCCGGGGCAGATACGCAGTATTTT. It codes for CSVGTAGADTQYF.